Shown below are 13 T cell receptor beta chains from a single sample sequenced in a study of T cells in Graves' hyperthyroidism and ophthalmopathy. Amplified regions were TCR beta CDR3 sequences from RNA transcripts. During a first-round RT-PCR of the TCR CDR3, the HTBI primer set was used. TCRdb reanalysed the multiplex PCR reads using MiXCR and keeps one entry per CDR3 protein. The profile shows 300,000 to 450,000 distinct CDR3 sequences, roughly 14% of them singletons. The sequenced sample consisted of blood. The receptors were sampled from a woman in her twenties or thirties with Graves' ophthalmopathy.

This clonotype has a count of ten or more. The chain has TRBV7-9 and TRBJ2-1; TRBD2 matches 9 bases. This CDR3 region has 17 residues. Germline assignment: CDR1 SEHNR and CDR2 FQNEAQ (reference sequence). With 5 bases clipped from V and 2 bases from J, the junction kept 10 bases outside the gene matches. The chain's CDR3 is CASSERTSARAYNEQFF. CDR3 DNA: TGTGCCAGCAGCGAGAGGACTAGCGCGAGGGCCTACAATGAGCAGTTCTTC.

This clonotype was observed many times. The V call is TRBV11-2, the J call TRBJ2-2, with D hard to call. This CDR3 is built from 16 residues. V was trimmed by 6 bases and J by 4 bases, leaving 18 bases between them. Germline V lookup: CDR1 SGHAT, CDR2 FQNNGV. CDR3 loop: CASSFRTRPTTGELFF. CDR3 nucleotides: TGTGCCAGCAGTTTTCGGACCAGGCCTACCACCGGGGAGCTGTTTTTT. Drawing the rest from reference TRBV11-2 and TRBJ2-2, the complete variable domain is EAGVAQSPRYKIIEKRQSVAFWCNPISGHATLYWYQQILGQGPKLLIQFQNNGVVDDSQLPKDRFSAERLKGVDSTLKIQPAKLEDSAVYLCASSFRTRPTTGELFFGEGSRLTVL.

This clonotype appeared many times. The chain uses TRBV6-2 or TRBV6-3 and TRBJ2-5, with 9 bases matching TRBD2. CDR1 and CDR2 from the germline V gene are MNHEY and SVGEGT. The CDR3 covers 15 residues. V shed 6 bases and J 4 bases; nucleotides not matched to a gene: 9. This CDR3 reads CASSPGSGGTETQYF. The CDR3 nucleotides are TGTGCCAGCAGCCCAGGAAGCGGGGGGACAGAGACCCAGTACTTC.

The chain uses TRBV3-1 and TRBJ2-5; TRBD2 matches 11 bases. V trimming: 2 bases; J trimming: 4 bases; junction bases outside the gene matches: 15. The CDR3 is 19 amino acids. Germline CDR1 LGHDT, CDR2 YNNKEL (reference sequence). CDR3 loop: CASSQILSGGGIFRETQYF. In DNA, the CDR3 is TGTGCCAGCAGCCAAATACTTAGCGGGGGGGGAATTTTTCGAGAGACCCAGTACTTC.

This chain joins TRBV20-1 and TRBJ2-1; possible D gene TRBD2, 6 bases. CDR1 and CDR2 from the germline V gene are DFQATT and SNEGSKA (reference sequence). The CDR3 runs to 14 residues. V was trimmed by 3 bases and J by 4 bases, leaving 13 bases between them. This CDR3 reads CSASGGTLYNEQFF. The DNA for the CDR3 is TGCAGTGCTAGTGGCGGGACTCTATACAATGAGCAGTTCTTC.

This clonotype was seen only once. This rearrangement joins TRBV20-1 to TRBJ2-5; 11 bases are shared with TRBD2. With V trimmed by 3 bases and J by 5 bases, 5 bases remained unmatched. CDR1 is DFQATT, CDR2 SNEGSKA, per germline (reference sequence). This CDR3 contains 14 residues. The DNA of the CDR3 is TGCAGTGCTAGCCCCACTAGCGGGGGTGAGACCCAGTACTTC. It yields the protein CSASPTSGGETQYF.

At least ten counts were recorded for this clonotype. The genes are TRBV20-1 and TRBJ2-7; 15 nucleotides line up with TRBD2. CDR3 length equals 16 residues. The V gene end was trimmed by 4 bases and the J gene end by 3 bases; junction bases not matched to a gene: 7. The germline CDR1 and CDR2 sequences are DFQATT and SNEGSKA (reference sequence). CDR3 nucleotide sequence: TGCAGTGCTACCCCGGGACTAGCGGGAGGTTACTACGAGCAGTACTTC. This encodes CSATPGLAGGYYEQYF.

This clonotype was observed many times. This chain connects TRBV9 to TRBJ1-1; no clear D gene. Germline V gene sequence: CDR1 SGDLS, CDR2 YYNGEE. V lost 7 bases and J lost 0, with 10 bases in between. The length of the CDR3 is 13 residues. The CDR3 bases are TGTGCCAGCGGCGACGCAGTGAACACTGAAGCTTTCTTT. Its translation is CASGDAVNTEAFF.

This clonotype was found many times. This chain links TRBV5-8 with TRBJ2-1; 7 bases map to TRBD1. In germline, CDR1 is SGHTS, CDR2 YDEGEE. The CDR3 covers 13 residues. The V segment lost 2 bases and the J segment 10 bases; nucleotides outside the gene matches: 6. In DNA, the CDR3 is TGTGCCAGCAGCTTCACCTGGACAGGCGAGCAGTTCTTC. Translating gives CASSFTWTGEQFF. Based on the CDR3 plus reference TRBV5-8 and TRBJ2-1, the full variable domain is EAGVTQSPTHLIKTRGQQATLRCSPISGHTSVYWYQQALGLGLQFLLWYDEGEERNRGNFPPRFSGRQFPNYSSELNVNALELEDSALYLCASSFTWTGEQFFGPGTRLTVL.

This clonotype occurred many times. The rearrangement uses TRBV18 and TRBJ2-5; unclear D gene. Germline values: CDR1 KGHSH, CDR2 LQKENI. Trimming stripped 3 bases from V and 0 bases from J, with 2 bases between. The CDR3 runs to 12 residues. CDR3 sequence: CASSPNQETQYF. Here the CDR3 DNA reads TGTGCCAGCTCACCTAACCAAGAGACCCAGTACTTC.

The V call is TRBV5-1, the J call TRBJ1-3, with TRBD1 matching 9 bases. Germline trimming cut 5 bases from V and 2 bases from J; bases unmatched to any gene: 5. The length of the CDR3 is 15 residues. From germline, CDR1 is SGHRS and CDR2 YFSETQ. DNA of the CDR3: TGCGCCAGCAGAGGGACAGGGAGAGCTGGAAACACCATATATTTT. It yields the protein CASRGTGRAGNTIYF.

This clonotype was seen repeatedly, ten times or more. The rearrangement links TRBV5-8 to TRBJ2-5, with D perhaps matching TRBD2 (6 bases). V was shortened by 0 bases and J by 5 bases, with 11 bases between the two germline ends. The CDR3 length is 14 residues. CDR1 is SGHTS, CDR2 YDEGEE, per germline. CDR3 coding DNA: TGTGCCAGCAGCTTGGCGCGGGGATGGGAGACCCAGTACTTC. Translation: CASSLARGWETQYF. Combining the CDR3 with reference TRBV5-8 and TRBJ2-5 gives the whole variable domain EAGVTQSPTHLIKTRGQQATLRCSPISGHTSVYWYQQALGLGLQFLLWYDEGEERNRGNFPPRFSGRQFPNYSSELNVNALELEDSALYLCASSLARGWETQYFGPGTRLLVL.

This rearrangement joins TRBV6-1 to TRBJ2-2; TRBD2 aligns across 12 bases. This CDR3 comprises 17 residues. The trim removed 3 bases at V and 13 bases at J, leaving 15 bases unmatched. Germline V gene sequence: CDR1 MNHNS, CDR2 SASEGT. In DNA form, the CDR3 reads TGTGCCAGCAGTGACAGTGTCGGACTAGCGGGGAGGGGTCGGCTGTTTTTT. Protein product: CASSDSVGLAGRGRLFF.